These 15 T cell receptor beta chains share one sample of origin, sequenced in a study of OX40 agonist ivuxolimab in advanced cancers. The assay was immunoSEQ multiplex PCR, and TCRdb's table has in-frame clones only and misses some. The sample holds approximately 76,000 clones, about nine tenths seen once. The sequencing used CD4+ or CD8+ T cells sorted from blood, collected in a trial of the OX40 agonist ivuxolimab. The receptors derive from an adult with an advanced solid tumor such as melanoma, head and neck, liver or kidney cancer.

The table lists this clone with a count of one. For the CDR3, the DNA is TGTGCCAGCAGCGTAGGTTCAACTAATGAAAAACTGTTTTTT. Its protein product is CASSVGSTNEKLFF. The rearrangement links TRBV9 to TRBJ1-4, with D uncertain. CDR1 is SGDLS and CDR2 is YYNGEE in the germline V gene. Trimming removed 0 bases from V and 0 bases from J, with 3 bases in between. The CDR3 totals 14 residues. The full variable domain, rest sourced from reference TRBV9 and TRBJ1-4, is DSGVTQTPKHLITATGQRVTLRCSPRSGDLSVYWYQQSLDQGLQFLIQYYNGEERAKGNILERFSAQQFPDLHSELNLSSLELGDSALYFCASSVGSTNEKLFFGSGTQLSVL.

This clone was detected only a few times. This sequence joins TRBV6-5 and TRBJ1-5; D ambiguous. This CDR3 has 15 residues. Germline V gene data show CDR1 as MNHEY and CDR2 as SVGAGI. V was shortened by 8 bases and J by 4 bases, with 18 bases between the two germline ends. CDR3 sequence: CASGDASPGNQPQHF. DNA for the CDR3: TGTGCCAGCGGCGACGCGTCTCCTGGGAATCAGCCCCAGCATTTT.

The chain has TRBV5-4 and TRBJ2-7; no firm D call. The CDR3 consists of 13 residues. V lost 3 bases to trimming and J lost 7 bases, with 14 bases between them. Germline V lookup: CDR1 SGHNT, CDR2 YYREEE (reference sequence). In DNA form, the CDR3 reads TGTGCCAGCAGCTCCCAACCGGAGAGGGAGCAGTACTTC. It encodes CASSSQPEREQYF.

V and J are TRBV19 and TRBJ2-2, with D possibly being TRBD2 (5 bases). There are 16 residues in the CDR3. The germline V gene has CDR1 LNHDA and CDR2 SQIVND (reference sequence). V shed 3 bases and J shed 0 bases, with 11 bases lying between them. CDR3 protein: CASSMPGFPNTGELFF. As DNA, the CDR3 is TGTGCCAGTAGTATGCCGGGGTTTCCGAACACCGGGGAGCTGTTTTTT.

The chain links TRBV7-9 to TRBJ2-1; D could derive from TRBD1 or TRBD2 (5 bases each). The CDR3 is 15 residues long. CDR1 is SEHNR, CDR2 FQNEAQ, per germline (reference sequence). The germline V and J ends were trimmed by 5 bases and 1 base, with 12 bases remaining between them. As DNA, the CDR3 is TGTGCCAGCAGCCGAGGTGGGGGTTCCTACAATGAGCAGTTCTTC. It translates to CASSRGGGSYNEQFF.

The chain employs TRBV7-3 and TRBJ2-2; D perhaps matches TRBD1 (5 bases). The CDR3 is made up of 14 amino acids. Germline V CDR1 and CDR2: SGHTA, FQGTGA. The V and J ends lost 8 bases and 2 bases respectively, with 12 bases between them. CDR3 DNA: TGTGCCAGCGGACCGCAGGGTAACACCGGGGAGCTGTTTTTT. Its translation: CASGPQGNTGELFF.

The rearrangement joins TRBV29-1 to TRBJ1-5; 7 bases match TRBD1. The V gene's germline CDR1 is SQVTM and CDR2 ANQGSEA. The CDR3 has 15 amino acids. Trimming at V came to 7 bases and at J to 7 bases, leaving 16 bases not matched to a gene. CDR3 nucleotides: TGCAGCGCCTCATCCGGAAGGGGGCCAGGGCAGCCCCAGCATTTT. Translated: CSASSGRGPGQPQHF.

This chain links TRBV9 with TRBJ1-3; D is undetermined. This CDR3 comprises 15 residues. Looked up from germline, CDR1 is SGDLS and CDR2 is YYNGEE. Trimming left V 2 bases short and J 0 bases short, with 9 bases between. CDR3 protein: CASSVSESSGNTIYF. In DNA form, the CDR3 reads TGTGCCAGCAGCGTGTCCGAGAGCTCTGGAAACACCATATATTTT.

The CDR3 nucleotides read TGTGCCAGCAGCCAGAATTACAGGGTCCTACCCTACGAGCAGTACTTC. As protein: CASSQNYRVLPYEQYF. This sequence joins TRBV7-9 and TRBJ2-7, with D perhaps TRBD1 (6 bases). V was clipped by 5 bases and J by 2 bases, with 19 bases between them. The V gene's germline CDR1 is SEHNR and CDR2 FQNEAQ (reference sequence). The CDR3 spans 16 residues.

J is TRBJ2-5 and V is TRBV11-2; D gene uncertain. V shed 2 bases and J shed 4 bases, with 8 bases lying between them. Looked up from germline, CDR1 is SGHAT and CDR2 is FQNNGV. The CDR3 contains 13 residues. CDR3 residues: CASSLSLVETQYF. The CDR3 nucleotides are TGTGCCAGCAGCTTATCGCTAGTAGAGACCCAGTACTTC.

This clone was counted once. The chain is built from TRBV5-1 and TRBJ1-1; the D is unclear. The CDR3 totals 14 residues. V was shortened by 2 bases and J by 1 base, with 9 bases between the two germline ends. Germline CDR1 SGHRS, CDR2 YFSETQ. CDR3 sequence: CASSLGQTNTEAFF. The CDR3 nucleotides are TGCGCCAGCAGCTTAGGCCAGACGAACACTGAAGCTTTCTTT.

The chain carries TRBV6-6 and TRBJ2-2; D call uncertain. The CDR3 is made up of 14 amino acids. Germline V gene sequence: CDR1 MNHNY, CDR2 SVGAGI (reference sequence). V dropped 6 bases and J dropped 6 bases, with 14 bases sitting between them. CDR3 DNA sequence: TGTGCCAGCAGACCCTCGCTAGAATCCGGGGAGCTGTTTTTT. It yields the protein CASRPSLESGELFF.

The V and J genes are TRBV11-2 and TRBJ1-4; tentatively, D is TRBD1 (5 bases). V lost 5 bases and J 7 bases, leaving 14 bases between the germline ends. This CDR3 contains 14 residues. Germline assignment: CDR1 SGHAT and CDR2 FQNNGV. The CDR3 reads CASSPQGTGEKLFF. The CDR3 DNA reads TGTGCCAGCAGCCCGCAGGGAACGGGTGAAAAACTGTTTTTT.

This clone was counted only a few times. The CDR3 spells CSVRLGQGSAQYF. The CDR3 DNA sequence: TGCAGCGTACGTCTAGGACAGGGTTCAGCCCAGTACTTC. The chain carries TRBV29-1 and TRBJ2-7; 8 nucleotides line up with TRBD1. Germline values: CDR1 SQVTM, CDR2 ANQGSEA. The CDR3 loop spans 13 amino acids. V shed 6 bases and J 10 bases; nucleotides not matched to a gene: 14.

V usage is TRBV5-6 and J usage is TRBJ2-3, with D perhaps TRBD1 (6 bases). The CDR3 covers 15 residues. The germline CDR1 and CDR2 sequences are SGHDT and YYEEEE. V lost 1 base to trimming and J lost 2 bases, with 11 bases between them. CDR3 protein: CASSLPGQTTDTQYF. CDR3 coding DNA: TGTGCCAGCAGCTTGCCCGGACAGACCACAGATACGCAGTATTTT.